This TCR beta chain was profiled in a study of T cell repertoires in cytomegalovirus infection. Study at large: From public TCR beta signatures came an indication of both CMV infection and matching HLA type.

From the reads, TCRdb called clonotypes with MiXCR, one entry per CDR3 protein. The data hold about 740,000 distinct CDR3 sequences, with 33% observed a single time. Only one count was recorded for this clonotype. Its target is not known. Study-level points and caveats: HLA-C-restricted CMV clonotypes gave the most frequent clonotype in two of eight donors. Totalled public TCR beta family frequency picked out people who carried CMV plus the relevant HLA.

In germline, CDR1 is SGHRS, CDR2 YFSETQ. Unmatched junction bases numbered 4, after V lost 2 bases and J lost 1 base. This CDR3 has 16 residues. The chain joins TRBV5-1 to TRBJ2-1; 9 nucleotides align to TRBD2. This clonotype originated in a human donor in good health (CMV status not recorded). Some clones in this sample may be carry-over from other donors' samples. The sequencing used cultured PBMCs, collected from culture after CMV antigen stimulation. CDR3 in amino acids: CASSLLSGSSYNEQFF. The CDR3 DNA is TGCGCCAGCAGCTTACTTAGCGGGAGTTCCTACAATGAGCAGTTCTTC.